The clone carrying this T cell receptor beta chain was seen a handful of times. Extracted RNA was reverse transcribed, and the resulting cDNA served as sequencing template. Libraries were prepared by immunoSEQ multiplex PCR; TCRdb keeps only in-frame clonotypes and omits some of them. The sample has around 100,000 clones, 50% to 75% seen once; the top ten hold less than 15%. The record originates from a study of CD8+ T cells in alopecia areata. Trimming took 1 base from V and 8 from J, leaving 6 bases between them. Per germline, CDR1 GTSNPN and CDR2 SVGIG (reference sequence). The CDR3 spans 11 residues. Specified treatment: oral pan-JAK inhibitor, 5-10 mg twice daily. Sorted out of PBMCs were CD4+ T cells and CD8+ T cells.

V usage is TRBV30 and J usage is TRBJ2-1; no clear D. The specimen was CD8+ T cells sorted from blood, collected at week 24, from a patient treated with tofacitinib. This clonotype was sampled from a human donor with alopecia areata. CDR3 sequence: CAWSEWDEQFF. The CDR3 nucleotides are TGTGCCTGGAGTGAATGGGATGAGCAGTTCTTC.